This TCR beta chain was captured in a study of shared clonotypes between healthy human individuals. Germline trimming cut 5 bases from V and 4 bases from J; bases unmatched to any gene: 7. The V gene's germline CDR1 is SGHAT and CDR2 FQNNGV. The CDR3 is 15 amino acids. TCRdb keeps only in-frame clones here, not all; method: immunoSEQ multiplex PCR. The sample carries 170,000 or so clones, 65% to 70% recorded once. V gene TRBV11-2 combines with J gene TRBJ2-3; 9 bases align to TRBD1. This clonotype was obtained from a man under 40 in good health. Sequences were obtained from memory CD4+ T cells sorted from blood. Regarding subset: CD45RA-negative fraction. In nucleotides, the CDR3 is TGTGCCAGCAGCCCACAGGGGGCTTATTCAGATACGCAGTATTTT. Amino acid sequence: CASSPQGAYSDTQYF.